Following are 5 T cell receptor beta chains from one sample sequenced in a study of cytomegalovirus exposure and HLA in healthy donors. The study ran its PCR with 60 Vbeta and 13 Jbeta primers. Only in-frame clones appear in the TCRdb table, and some are missing; sequencing was by immunoSEQ multiplex PCR. Of 140,000 to 150,000 clones listed, 72% are singletons. Sequencing was carried out using PBMCs. These receptors originate from a man aged 35-49 years in good health and CMV-seronegative.

This clone was seen only a few times. One end of the junction varies from germline; a read error may be responsible. This chain connects TRBV4-3 to TRBJ2-1, with D tentatively TRBD2 (6 bases). Germline values: CDR1 LGHNA, CDR2 YSLEER. The CDR3 loop spans 15 amino acids. CDR3 sequence reads: CASSQRRESYNEQLF. The DNA of the CDR3 is TGCGCCAGCAGCCAAAGGCGGGAAAGTTACAATGAGCAGCTCTTC.

The rearrangement links TRBV6-5 to TRBJ2-1; D may be TRBD2 (7 bases). Between the trimmed V and J ends, which lost 1 base and 9 bases, there was a span of 16 bases. The germline V gene encodes CDR1 MNHEY and CDR2 SVGAGI. This CDR3 region has 15 residues. This CDR3 reads CASSYWTTGGGEQFF. DNA of the CDR3: TGTGCCAGCAGTTACTGGACGACGGGGGGCGGTGAGCAGTTCTTC.

The chain uses TRBV5-1 and TRBJ1-4, with D perhaps TRBD1 (6 bases). CDR3 length equals 16 residues. Trimming pared 4 bases from V and 5 bases from J, leaving 18 bases between. Germline CDR1 and CDR2: SGHRS and YFSETQ. The CDR3 nucleotides read TGCGCCAGCAGCCCGGGCGGGGGGGCCGGGAATGAAAAACTGTTTTTT. This translates into CASSPGGGAGNEKLFF.

V is TRBV4-2 and J is TRBJ1-1; D not resolved. Germline CDR1 reads LGHNA; CDR2 reads YNFKEQ. Trimming stripped 1 base from V and 5 bases from J, with 5 bases between. This CDR3 contains 12 residues. The CDR3 spells CASSQGRTEAFF. The CDR3 nucleotides are TGTGCCAGCAGCCAAGGGAGGACTGAAGCTTTCTTT.

The chain couples TRBV6-1 to TRBJ2-4, with D maybe TRBD2 (5 bases). Trimming took 0 bases from V and 15 from J, leaving 18 bases between them. Germline CDR1 and CDR2: MNHNS and SASEGT. The CDR3 is 14 amino acids. The CDR3 DNA reads as TGTGCCAGCAGTGAAGCGCGTGGTCGGGGTATATCGTACTTC. Translating it yields CASSEARGRGISYF.